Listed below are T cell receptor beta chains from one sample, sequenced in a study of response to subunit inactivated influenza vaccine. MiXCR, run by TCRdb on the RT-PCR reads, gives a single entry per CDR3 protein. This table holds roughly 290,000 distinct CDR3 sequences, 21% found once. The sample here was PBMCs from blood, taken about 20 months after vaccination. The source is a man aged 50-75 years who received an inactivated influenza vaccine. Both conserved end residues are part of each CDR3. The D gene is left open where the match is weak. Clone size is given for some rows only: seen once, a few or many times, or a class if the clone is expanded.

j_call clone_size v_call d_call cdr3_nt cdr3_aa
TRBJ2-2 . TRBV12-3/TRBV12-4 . TGTGCCAGCAGTTTAGCGCCTAGGGGGTCCGGGGAGCTGTTTTTT CASSLAPRGSGELFF
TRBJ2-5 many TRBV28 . TGTGCCAGCAGTTTTGGACAGCCGCAAGAGACCCAGTACTTC CASSFGQPQETQYF
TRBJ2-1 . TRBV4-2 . TGTGCCAGCAGCCAAGATAAGGGGGGGGATGAACAGTTCTTC CASSQDKGGDEQFF
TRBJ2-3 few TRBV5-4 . TGTGCCAGCAGCTTGGATAAATATTACACAGATACGCAGTATTTT CASSLDKYYTDTQYF
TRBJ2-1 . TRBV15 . TGTGCCACCAGCAGAGATCGGCGGGATTCCTACAATGAGCAGTTCTTC CATSRDRRDSYNEQFF
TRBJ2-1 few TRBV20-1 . TGCAGTGCCCAGTTTAGCTCCTACAATGAGCAGTTCTTC CSAQFSSYNEQFF
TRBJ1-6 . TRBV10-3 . TGTGCCATCAGTTCGAGGGAAAGTTCACCCCTCCACTTT CAISSRESSPLHF
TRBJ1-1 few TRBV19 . TGTGCCAGTATTGCAGGGAGCACTGAAGCTTTCTTT CASIAGSTEAFF
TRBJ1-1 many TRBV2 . TGTGCCAGCAGTGAAGAAGGGGTGACTGAAGCTTTCTTT CASSEEGVTEAFF
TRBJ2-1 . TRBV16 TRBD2 TGTGCCAGCAGCCAATGGCTAGCGGGGGTTTCGAGTGAGCAGTTCTTC CASSQWLAGVSSEQFF
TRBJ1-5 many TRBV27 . TGTGCCGGCCCGCTCCCAGGGAGCAATCAGCCCCAGCATTTT CAGPLPGSNQPQHF
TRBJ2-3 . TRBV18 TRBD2 TGTGCCAGCTCACCACGGCTGGGGGGGGACACAGATACGCAGTATTTT CASSPRLGGDTDTQYF
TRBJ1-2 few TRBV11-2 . TGTGCCAGCAGCTTAGGGGAATCGAGCAGCTACACCTTC CASSLGESSSYTF
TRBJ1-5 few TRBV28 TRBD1 TGTGCCAGCATTGGGACAGGGGGATGGCAGCCCCAGCATTTT CASIGTGGWQPQHF
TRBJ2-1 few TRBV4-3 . TGCGCCAGCAGCCTATCCGAACACCGGGGCTACAATGAGCAGTTCTTC CASSLSEHRGYNEQFF
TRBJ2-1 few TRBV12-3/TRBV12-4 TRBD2 TGTGCCAGCAGTTTTGGACTAGCCGGGGATGAGCAGTTCTTC CASSFGLAGDEQFF
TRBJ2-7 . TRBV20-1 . TGCAGTGCTAGAGATTGGCGTGGATCCTACGAGCAGTACTTC CSARDWRGSYEQYF
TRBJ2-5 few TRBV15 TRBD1 TGTGCCACCTCGACAGGGGTGGAAGAGACCCAGTACTTC CATSTGVEETQYF
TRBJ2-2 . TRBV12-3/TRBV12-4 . TGTGCCAGCAGTCCAGGGACGGTCGGGGAGCTGTTTTTT CASSPGTVGELFF
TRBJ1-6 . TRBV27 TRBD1 TGTGCCAGCAGTCTCCGGACAGGGGGCATGAGAAATTCACCCCTCCACTTT CASSLRTGGMRNSPLHF
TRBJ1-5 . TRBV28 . TGTGCCAGCACCCCTTTAGCGAAGCAGCCCCAGCATTTT CASTPLAKQPQHF
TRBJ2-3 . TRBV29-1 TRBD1 TGCAGCGTGACAGGACAGGACCAGGATACGCAGTATTTT CSVTGQDQDTQYF
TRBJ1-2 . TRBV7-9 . TGTGCCAGCAGCTTATCGGGACCCGACTACTATGGCTACACCTTC CASSLSGPDYYGYTF
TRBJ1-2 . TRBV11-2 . TGTGCCAGCAGCTCAAGCCAGCACTATGGCTACACCTTC CASSSSQHYGYTF
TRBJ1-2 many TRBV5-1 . TGTGCCAGCAGCTTAGATGACTATGGCTACACCTTC CASSLDDYGYTF
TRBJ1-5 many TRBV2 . TGTGCCAGCAGTAAACCCCGGCGGCAGGGATCCTATAGCAATCAGCCCCAGCATTTT CASSKPRRQGSYSNQPQHF
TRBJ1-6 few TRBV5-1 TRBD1 TGCGCCAGCAGCCAAGGACAGGGAAGGCGATCACCCCTCCACTTT CASSQGQGRRSPLHF
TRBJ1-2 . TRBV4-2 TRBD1 TGTGCCAGCAGCCAAAAGCTAGGGGGCTCGGCCTACACCTTC CASSQKLGGSAYTF
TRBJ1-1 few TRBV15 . TGTGCCACCAGCAGAGATAAGGTGGCAGCGACTGAAGCTTTCTTT CATSRDKVAATEAFF
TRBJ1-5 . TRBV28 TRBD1 TGTGCCAGCAGTATACCGGGACAGGGCGACAATCAGCCCCAGCATTTT CASSIPGQGDNQPQHF
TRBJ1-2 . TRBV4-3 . TGCGCCAGCAGCCAAGAGTTTCCCGCGGGTGGCTACACCTTC CASSQEFPAGGYTF